This T cell receptor beta chain was profiled in a study of cytomegalovirus exposure and HLA in healthy donors. As to this clone: Antigen specificity is unknown.

PCR involved 60 Vbeta and 13 Jbeta primers. Profiled with immunoSEQ multiplex PCR; TCRdb holds only in-frame clones, not every one. The sample records fewer than 90,000 clones, approximately 80% being singletons. Study observations and caveats: For most TCR beta V segments, an earlier analysis put the productive rate at about 87% or about 30% of the time. Per a later analysis, about 18,000 TCR beta sequences showed association with HLA alleles at 0.05 false discovery rate. In a later analysis, parvovirus B19, influenza, CMV and Epstein-Barr virus appeared linked to several top co-occurrence clusters. Most subjects' HLA-A and HLA-B alleles were reportedly predicted from TCR beta sequences.

Source material: PBMCs. This sequence was found in a man aged 25-40 years in good health and CMV-seronegative.

The CDR3 here is CASIKTGAAYPLGRTSTDTQYF. As DNA, the CDR3 is TGTGCCAGCATAAAAACAGGGGCTGCATACCCTTTGGGGAGAACTAGCACAGATACGCAGTATTTT. V gene TRBV21-1 combines with J gene TRBJ2-3; the table's TRBD1 call for D was not verified on the DNA. TRBV21-1 is listed as a pseudogene. This CDR3 has 22 amino acids.